Listed below are T cell receptor beta chains from one sample, sequenced in a study of low-dose radiotherapy and immunotherapy resistance in tumors. TCRdb passed the reads through MiXCR, listing each CDR3 protein once. This table holds 40,000 or so distinct CDR3 sequences, less than 25% found once. This specimen was PBMCs, taken after low-dose radiotherapy plus immunotherapy. The receptors were sampled from a female donor with ovarian cancer. The CDR3 runs from the conserved cysteine through the conserved F or W. The D gene is left open where the match is weak. Size values are once, few and many counts, or a class for expanded clones, and some rows have none.

J	V	size	length	D	CDR3	DNA
TRBJ2-3	TRBV28	medium-sized	15	NA	CASISPGGPTDTQYF	TGTGCCAGCATTTCCCCGGGGGGCCCCACAGATACGCAGTATTTT
TRBJ1-1	TRBV5-1	few	15	NA	CASSIGDASATEAFF	TGCGCCAGCAGCATAGGGGACGCCTCTGCAACTGAAGCTTTCTTT
TRBJ2-3	TRBV25-1	NA	17	NA	CASSAGLRQVGTDTQYF	TGTGCCAGCAGTGCGGGCCTTAGACAGGTGGGCACAGATACGCAGTATTTT
TRBJ2-3	TRBV19	many	11	NA	CASSMADTQYF	TGTGCCAGTAGTATGGCAGATACGCAGTATTTT
TRBJ2-7	TRBV5-1	NA	16	TRBD2	CASSLGSAGGHYEQYF	TGCGCCAGCAGCTTGGGGTCCGCGGGAGGGCACTACGAGCAGTACTTC
TRBJ2-7	TRBV9	medium-sized	15	TRBD1	CASSPRQGVPHEQYF	TGTGCCAGCAGCCCCCGACAGGGGGTACCGCACGAGCAGTACTTC
TRBJ2-7	TRBV4-2	many	16	NA	CASSQDWDGSSYEQYF	TGTGCCAGCAGCCAAGATTGGGACGGGAGCTCCTACGAGCAGTACTTC
TRBJ2-1	TRBV4-1	many	12	NA	CASSQDITEQFF	TGCGCCAGCAGCCAAGATATAACAGAGCAGTTCTTC
TRBJ2-1	TRBV5-5	few	15	TRBD2	CASSFQRDPYNEQFF	TGTGCCAGCAGCTTCCAGCGGGACCCTTACAATGAGCAGTTCTTC
TRBJ1-5	TRBV29-1	many	15	TRBD1	CSVMTGGRNNQPQHF	TGCAGCGTGATGACAGGGGGCAGAAACAATCAGCCCCAGCATTTT
TRBJ2-5	TRBV15	many	14	NA	CATSKDRAGETQYF	TGTGCCACCAGCAAAGATAGGGCGGGAGAGACCCAGTACTTC
TRBJ1-3	TRBV20-1	many	15	NA	CSARDPGKAGNTIYF	TGCAGTGCTAGAGATCCAGGGAAAGCTGGAAACACCATATATTTT
TRBJ2-6	TRBV18	many	17	TRBD1	CASSPGTGTSGANVLTF	TGTGCCAGCTCCCCCGGGACAGGTACCTCTGGGGCCAACGTCCTGACTTTC
TRBJ2-1	TRBV19	many	15	NA	CASSWSSDPGYEQFF	TGTGCCAGTAGTTGGTCTAGTGACCCCGGCTATGAGCAGTTCTTC
TRBJ2-5	TRBV7-2	many	17	TRBD2	CASSLATSGGARETQYF	TGTGCCAGCAGCTTAGCGACTAGCGGGGGGGCCCGAGAGACCCAGTACTTC
TRBJ1-1	TRBV30	many	14	NA	CAWSVGGNLNPAFF	TGTGCCTGGAGTGTTGGCGGCAACCTCAACCCCGCTTTCTTT
TRBJ2-1	TRBV10-3	medium-sized	16	TRBD2	CAISDVGSGVDNEQFF	TGTGCCATCAGTGACGTTGGAAGCGGGGTAGACAATGAGCAGTTCTTC
TRBJ1-2	TRBV20-1	NA	13	NA	CSAPRAAGYGYTF	TGCAGTGCTCCCCGAGCAGCCGGGTATGGCTACACCTTC
TRBJ2-5	TRBV11-2	many	19	NA	CASSLDWAGTNSLQETQYF	TGTGCCAGCAGCTTAGATTGGGCGGGAACCAACTCCCTTCAAGAGACCCAGTACTTC
TRBJ1-1	TRBV18	many	13	TRBD1	CASSPGQGPEAFF	TGTGCCAGCTCACCGGGACAGGGGCCTGAAGCTTTCTTT
TRBJ2-7	TRBV2	many	14	TRBD1	CASSSPGQPYEQYF	TGTGCCAGCAGTTCTCCGGGACAGCCCTACGAGCAGTACTTC
TRBJ2-1	TRBV9	once	15	TRBD2	CASSESGSSYNEQFF	TGTGCCAGCAGCGAGAGCGGGAGCTCCTACAATGAGCAGTTCTTC